The entry below describes one T cell receptor (beta chain). Its specificity is not known. The data derive from a study of T cell responses to AZD1222 COVID-19 vaccine. The CDR3 consists of 12 residues. V was clipped by 2 bases and J by 4 bases; unmatched bases: 1. Looked up from germline, CDR1 is GTSNPN and CDR2 is SVGIG (reference sequence). The study's findings and limits: Spike-specific TCR breadth and depth were elevated following two AZD1222 doses. Distributed over spike, vaccine-associated CD4 TCRs predominated at 160-218 and 743-854.

Only in-frame clones appear in the TCRdb table, and some are missing; sequencing was by immunoSEQ multiplex PCR. The table shows about 180,000 clones, with about 86% occurring only once. The specimen comprised peripheral blood, sampled on day 0 of AZD1222 vaccination. The rearrangement uses TRBV30 and TRBJ2-7; TRBD2 matches at 8 bases. This receptor was obtained from an adult in good health. CDR3 sequence (DNA): TGTGCCTGGAGTAGCGGGGGTTACGAGCAGTACTTC. Translated: CAWSSGGYEQYF.